Presented here are 2 T cell receptor beta chains from one specimen sequenced in a study of beta chain features in type 1 diabetes. What was sequenced were expressed TCRB transcripts, since all of the isolated RNA had been reverse transcribed. Produced via immunoSEQ multiplex PCR; TCRdb's table is partial and in-frame only. The repertoire includes around 330,000 clones, approximately 11% of them detected once, and under 0.02% sits in the top ten. Sequenced input: naive CD4+ T cells from blood. These receptors were obtained from a woman aged 25 to 39 in good health.

Concerning this clone: The sample has other DNA sequences that encode this CDR3 too. V and J are TRBV5-1 and TRBJ2-1; 8 bases are shared with TRBD2. The germline gives CDR1 SGHRS, CDR2 YFSETQ. The length of the CDR3 is 14 residues. The junction had 6 bases not matched to a gene; V was cut back by 2 bases and J by 8 bases. CDR3 nucleotide sequence: TGCGCCAGCAGCTTTGGCGGGAGGAGGGATGAGCAGTTCTTC. It yields the protein CASSFGGRRDEQFF.

The genes are TRBV5-4 and TRBJ2-7, with 13 bases aligning to TRBD2. Germline V CDR1 and CDR2: SGHNT, YYREEE (reference sequence). The CDR3 totals 15 residues. The trim removed 5 bases at V and 7 bases at J, leaving 9 bases unmatched. This CDR3 is CASSSGTSGTREQYF. Here the CDR3 DNA reads TGTGCCAGCAGTTCCGGGACTAGCGGGACTCGGGAGCAGTACTTC. Filled out from reference TRBV5-4 and TRBJ2-7, the complete variable domain reads ETGVTQSPTHLIKTRGQQVTLRCSSQSGHNTVSWYQQALGQGPQFIFQYYREEENGRGNFPPRFSGLQFPNYSSELNVNALELDDSALYLCASSSGTSGTREQYFGPGTRLTVT.